The 18 T cell receptor beta chains listed next were all sequenced from one sample in a study of OX40 agonist ivuxolimab in advanced cancers. Using immunoSEQ multiplex PCR, the repertoire was profiled, and TCRdb retains in-frame clones only, with some absent. Of approximately 58,000 clones in the sample, around 75% were seen once. Source: CD4+ or CD8+ T cells sorted from blood, taken in a trial of the OX40 agonist ivuxolimab. The receptors were gathered from an adult with an advanced solid tumor such as melanoma, head and neck, liver or kidney cancer.

This clone showed up just once. V is TRBV30 and J is TRBJ1-5; D is uncertain. CDR3 length: 14 residues. Germline values: CDR1 GTSNPN, CDR2 SVGIG (reference sequence). V was cut by 0 bases and J by 2 bases, with 8 bases left in between. The CDR3 spells CAWSVYQGNQPQHF. The CDR3 DNA reads as TGTGCCTGGAGTGTATACCAGGGCAATCAGCCCCAGCATTTT.

This sequence joins TRBV6-5 and TRBJ1-2; D perhaps matches TRBD1 (5 bases). Germline CDR1 MNHEY, CDR2 SVGAGI. CDR3 length: 14 amino acids. Deletions cut 6 bases from V and 7 bases from J, with 18 bases between. The CDR3 sequence is CASSRRGHSLGYTF. CDR3 nucleotides: TGTGCCAGCAGCAGAAGAGGACATAGCCTTGGCTACACCTTC.

This clone was seen more than once but under ten times. The V call is TRBV28, the J call TRBJ1-2; D remains ambiguous. The CDR3 contains 14 residues. The germline gives CDR1 MDHEN, CDR2 SYDVKM. Trimming stripped 2 bases from V and 4 bases from J, with 11 bases between. Written as DNA, the CDR3 is TGTGCCAGCAGTTTAATGGGAGTGAGCTATGGCTACACCTTC. Amino acids: CASSLMGVSYGYTF.

This chain joins TRBV6-4 and TRBJ2-3; 8 bases are a match to TRBD2. The junction had 10 bases not matched to a gene; V was cut back by 9 bases and J by 8 bases. From germline, CDR1 is MRHNA and CDR2 SNTAGT. The CDR3 has 13 residues. The CDR3 coding sequence is TGTGCCAGTCTCATAGCGGGAAAGGGTACGCAGTATTTT. It yields the protein CASLIAGKGTQYF.

The V and J genes are TRBV5-1 and TRBJ2-2, with D possibly TRBD1 on 6 matching bases. There are 16 residues in the CDR3. Germline loops: CDR1 SGHRS, CDR2 YFSETQ. The germline V and J ends were trimmed by 3 bases and 1 base, with 13 bases remaining between them. The CDR3 reads CASSWGPQGNTGELFF. CDR3 in DNA: TGCGCCAGCAGCTGGGGGCCACAGGGGAACACCGGGGAGCTGTTTTTT.

The gene calls are TRBV4-1 and TRBJ2-4; the match to TRBD2 covers 13 bases. This CDR3 spans 19 amino acids. Unmatched junction bases numbered 14, after V lost 8 bases and J lost 1 base. Germline V gene sequence: CDR1 MGHRA, CDR2 YSYEKL. The CDR3 DNA reads as TGCGCCAGCGGGACATTACTAGCGGGGGGGCCTGGGGCCAAAAACATTCAGTACTTC. This codes for CASGTLLAGGPGAKNIQYF.

The chain uses TRBV5-1 and TRBJ1-1; D gene unclear. This CDR3 is 13 amino acids long. Trimming took 3 bases from V and 1 from J, leaving 7 bases between them. Germline CDR1 is SGHRS and CDR2 is YFSETQ. The CDR3 coding sequence is TGCGCCAGCAGCTGGGCGGGGAACACTGAAGCTTTCTTT. Amino acid sequence: CASSWAGNTEAFF.

The table lists this clone with a count of one. The chain employs TRBV10-3 and TRBJ1-2, with a possible D match to TRBD1 (6 bases). The germline V gene encodes CDR1 ENHRY and CDR2 SYGVKD. This CDR3 has 12 residues. Trimming removed 8 bases at V and 5 bases at J, with 12 bases between. The CDR3 loop is CAIRRQDYGYTF. Written as DNA, the CDR3 is TGTGCCATCCGAAGACAGGATTATGGCTACACCTTC.

This clone has only one observation. V gene TRBV6-5 combines with J gene TRBJ2-7; perhaps TRBD2 as D (5 bases). V lost 6 bases, J lost 3 bases, and 12 bases lay in between. CDR1 is MNHEY and CDR2 is SVGAGI in the germline V gene. The CDR3 is 13 residues long. Here the CDR3 reads CASSSGKSYEQYF. The CDR3 region has the DNA TGTGCCAGCAGCTCGGGAAAAAGCTACGAGCAGTACTTC.

CDR3 coding DNA: TGCGCCAGCAGTGAAACTAGTGGGCAAGCTTTCTTT. This translates into CASSETSGQAFF. This chain joins TRBV10-1 and TRBJ1-1, with D unresolved. Germline loops: CDR1 WNHNN, CDR2 SYGVQD (reference sequence). The CDR3 extends over 12 amino acids. Between the trimmed V and J ends, which lost 3 bases and 9 bases, there was a span of 11 bases.

On this clone itself: The CDR3 ends on some other residue instead of the conserved phenylalanine or tryptophan, so this is likely a read error. The chain links TRBV29-1 to TRBJ1-2, with D maybe TRBD1 (6 bases). The CDR3 has 12 amino acids. In germline, CDR1 is SQVTM, CDR2 ANQGSEA. Trimming took 6 bases from V and 6 from J, leaving 14 bases between them. The CDR3 nucleotides read TGCAGCGTAGTCCAGGGGTTTGATGGCTACACCCTC. This gives the protein CSVVQGFDGYTL.

V usage is TRBV13 and J usage is TRBJ2-2; TRBD2 matches at 9 bases. The V gene's germline CDR1 is PRHDT and CDR2 FYEKMQ (reference sequence). V was pared by 0 bases and J by 6 bases, with 14 bases of the junction left unmatched. This CDR3 has 19 amino acids. The CDR3 spells CASSLGLTLAGRSPGELFF. CDR3 nucleotide sequence: TGTGCCAGCAGCTTAGGCCTTACACTAGCGGGCAGGTCCCCCGGGGAGCTGTTTTTT.

The chain recombines TRBV7-2 with TRBJ1-1, with D tentatively TRBD1 (6 bases). Trimming took 5 bases from V and 7 from J, leaving 20 bases between them. The V gene's germline CDR1 is SGHTA and CDR2 FQGNSA. The CDR3 runs to 15 residues. This chain's CDR3 is CASSTDSLGGREAFF. DNA for the CDR3: TGTGCCAGCAGCACCGACAGTTTAGGGGGACGTGAAGCTTTCTTT.

V is TRBV19 and J is TRBJ2-3, with TRBD1 as a possible D gene (5 bases). The CDR3 runs 14 residues. V dropped 7 bases and J dropped 0 bases, with 11 bases sitting between them. Germline V lookup: CDR1 LNHDA, CDR2 SQIVND (reference sequence). Written as DNA, the CDR3 is TGTGCCAGTAAGGCGACAGCTAGCACAGATACGCAGTATTTT. Residues: CASKATASTDTQYF.

The chain has TRBV20-1 and TRBJ1-2; D is perhaps TRBD1 (5 bases). V lost 5 bases to trimming and J lost 7 bases, with 11 bases between them. CDR1 is DFQATT and CDR2 is SNEGSKA in the germline V gene (reference sequence). The CDR3 is made up of 11 amino acids. The CDR3 loop reads CSAGGTFGYTF. CDR3 nucleotides: TGCAGTGCTGGGGGGACTTTTGGCTACACCTTC.

V usage is TRBV2 and J usage is TRBJ1-1, with 7 bases aligning to TRBD1. V trimming: 6 bases; J trimming: 4 bases; junction bases outside the gene matches: 5. Germline V gene data show CDR1 as SNHLY and CDR2 as FYNNEI. The CDR3 is 13 residues long. The CDR3 DNA is TGTGCCAGCAGGGTGGACAGGAGCACTGAAGCTTTCTTT. This gives the protein CASRVDRSTEAFF. The variable domain in full, completed from reference TRBV2 and TRBJ1-1, reads EPEVTQTPSHQVTQMGQEVILRCVPISNHLYFYWYRQILGQKVEFLVSFYNNEISEKSEIFDDQFSVERPDGSNFTLKIRSTKLEDSAMYFCASRVDRSTEAFFGQGTRLTVV.

This chain links TRBV15 with TRBJ1-5; D not resolved. CDR1 is LNHNV and CDR2 is YYDKDF in the germline V gene (reference sequence). Trimming took 3 bases from V and 2 from J, leaving 8 bases between them. The CDR3 totals 14 residues. Here the CDR3 reads CATSREDRNQPQHF. Here the CDR3 DNA reads TGTGCCACCAGCAGGGAAGACCGCAATCAGCCCCAGCATTTT.

This chain uses TRBV7-8 with TRBJ2-7; D not resolved. The germline gives CDR1 SGHVS, CDR2 FQNEAQ. The V end lost 1 base, the J end lost 2 bases, and 15 bases lay between the germline ends. The CDR3 spans 16 residues. The CDR3 loop is CASSLVIYRAPYEQYF. The CDR3 nucleotides are TGTGCCAGCAGCTTAGTCATTTACAGAGCCCCCTACGAGCAGTACTTC.